The clone carrying this T cell receptor (beta chain) was seen only a few times. Its specificity is not known. This entry comes from a study of T cell responses to AZD1222 COVID-19 vaccine. The study, taken as a whole, reports: Nearly half of spike-specific TCRs reportedly target unmutated variant regions.

Some second doses came at about 4 weeks and others at about 12 weeks; these were pooled. Method: immunoSEQ multiplex PCR; TCRdb's copy keeps in-frame clones and lacks some. The sample has under 60,000 clones; over 75% are singletons. This clonotype was obtained from an adult who received the AZD1222 COVID-19 vaccine. The material was peripheral blood, obtained 28 days after the second AZD1222 dose.

CDR3 sequence: CAGSGTAGNTIYF. As DNA, the CDR3 is TGTGCCGGGAGCGGGACAGCTGGAAACACCATATATTTT. This rearrangement joins TRBV2 to TRBJ1-3; 7 bases fit TRBD1. Trimming at V came to 11 bases and at J to 2 bases, leaving 6 bases not matched to a gene. This CDR3 spans 13 amino acids. Germline V gives CDR1 SNHLY, CDR2 FYNNEI. Full variable domain (outside the CDR3, taken from reference TRBV2 and TRBJ1-3): EPEVTQTPSHQVTQMGQEVILRCVPISNHLYFYWYRQILGQKVEFLVSFYNNEISEKSEIFDDQFSVERPDGSNFTLKIRSTKLEDSAMYFCAGSGTAGNTIYFGEGSWLTVV.